These 16 T cell receptor beta chains were all obtained from the same sample, sequenced in a study of beta chain features in type 1 diabetes (dated by TCRdb to about 2018). Antigens of these TCRs are unknown. The library was generated by the immunoSEQ multiplex PCR assay. The entire amount of isolated RNA was reverse transcribed using the High Capacity cDNA Reverse Transcription Kit, so the sequenced TCRB transcripts were expressed ones. Drawn from immuneACCESS, this table holds only the in-frame rearrangements with V and J called that TCRdb kept. Clones are partly lost; checked studies trace under half to an unresolved V gene and leave the rest unexplained. The sample contains some 190,000 clones, less than 9.5% of them found a single time. The top ten constitute roughly 1% of the sample. Broader findings and caveats from the paper: In all four CD4+ subsets, TCRB CDR3 length was moderately but significantly shorter in type 1 diabetes patients.

Sequencing was done on a sample of central memory CD4+ T cells from blood. The receptors originated from a woman aged 35 to 49 with type 1 diabetes.

This rearrangement joins TRBV19 to TRBJ2-6; D possibly corresponds to TRBD1 (5 bases). Trimming pared 1 base from V and 0 bases from J, leaving 10 bases between. The CDR3 runs 17 residues. CDR1 and CDR2 (germline): LNHDA, SQIVND (reference sequence). DNA for the CDR3: TGTGCCAGTAGTATAGTCAGGGTGGGCTCTGGGGCCAACGTCCTGACTTTC. Translated, it gives CASSIVRVGSGANVLTF.

J is TRBJ1-5 and V is TRBV19, with D perhaps matching TRBD1 (6 bases). V was shortened by 3 bases and J by 1 base, with 10 bases between the two germline ends. The CDR3 length is 15 residues. Germline CDR1 LNHDA, CDR2 SQIVND (reference sequence). The CDR3 protein is CASSIGTQSNQPQHF. DNA for the CDR3: TGTGCCAGTAGTATCGGGACACAAAGCAATCAGCCCCAGCATTTT. Full variable domain (rest looked up from reference TRBV19 and TRBJ1-5): DGGITQSPKYLFRKEGQNVTLSCEQNLNHDAMYWYRQDPGQGLRLIYYSQIVNDFQKGDIAEGYSVSREKKESFPLTVTSAQKNPTAFYLCASSIGTQSNQPQHFGDGTRLSIL.

The J gene is TRBJ2-5, the V gene TRBV9; D possibly corresponds to TRBD2 (5 bases). CDR3 size: 16 residues. Germline V gives CDR1 SGDLS, CDR2 YYNGEE. V lost 0 bases and J lost 0, with 12 bases in between. DNA of the CDR3: TGTGCCAGCAGCGTAGCTACAACGGGGAACCAAGAGACCCAGTACTTC. Its translation: CASSVATTGNQETQYF.

In this sample, this clone turned up a few times. V usage is TRBV5-8 and J usage is TRBJ1-5; no reliable D call. This CDR3 is 14 amino acids long. The germline V and J ends were trimmed by 7 bases and 2 bases, with 13 bases remaining between them. Germline CDR1 and CDR2: SGHTS and YDEGEE. The CDR3 bases are TGTGCCAGCGGATGGAGGGTAGGCAATCAGCCCCAGCATTTT. It codes for CASGWRVGNQPQHF.

This clone was counted a few times. The chain employs TRBV18 and TRBJ1-1; 8 nucleotides match TRBD1. The trim removed 3 bases at V and 8 bases at J, leaving 5 bases unmatched. The germline V gene has CDR1 KGHSH and CDR2 LQKENI. The CDR3 sequence is 13 residues long. The CDR3 bases are TGTGCCAGCTCACCTAAGACAGGGGAAGAAGCTTTCTTT. Translating gives CASSPKTGEEAFF.

This clone was observed a few times. V is TRBV5-6 and J is TRBJ2-3; 7 bases align to TRBD1. The CDR3 has 15 amino acids. Trimming removed 4 bases from V and 0 bases from J; junction bases left unmatched: 5. CDR1 is SGHDT, CDR2 YYEEEE, per germline. CDR3 sequence (DNA): TGTGCCAGCAGCGGACCGGGACAGAGCACAGATACGCAGTATTTT. It specifies CASSGPGQSTDTQYF.

This clone occurred a few times. This chain uses TRBV10-3 with TRBJ2-1, with D possibly matching TRBD2 (6 bases). CDR3 length: 15 residues. Germline V gene data show CDR1 as ENHRY and CDR2 as SYGVKD. V was pared by 0 bases and J by 3 bases, with 9 bases between. The CDR3 DNA sequence: TGTGCCATCAGTGAGTCAACGGGGGACTACAATGAGCAGTTCTTC. It encodes CAISESTGDYNEQFF.

This clone was counted a few times. This sequence joins TRBV23-1 and TRBJ2-1, with 7 bases lining up with TRBD1. TRBV23-1 is sorted into the ORF group, with uncertain function. The CDR3 runs 15 residues. Trimming removed 6 bases from V and 5 bases from J; junction bases left unmatched: 10. CDR3 amino acids: CASSHGTGVNNEQFF. The DNA of the CDR3 is TGCGCCAGCAGCCACGGAACAGGGGTTAACAATGAGCAGTTCTTC.

This clone appeared a few times. V is TRBV5-4 and J is TRBJ2-1, with D tentatively TRBD1 (5 bases). This CDR3 is built from 15 residues. V shed 2 bases and J shed 5 bases, with 14 bases lying between them. In germline, CDR1 is SGHNT, CDR2 YYREEE (reference sequence). CDR3 bases: TGTGCCAGCAGCTTAGGGCAGGGTAAGGACAATGAGCAGTTCTTC. Translated, it gives CASSLGQGKDNEQFF. Looking up the rest from reference TRBV5-4 and TRBJ2-1 gives the full variable domain: ETGVTQSPTHLIKTRGQQVTLRCSSQSGHNTVSWYQQALGQGPQFIFQYYREEENGRGNFPPRFSGLQFPNYSSELNVNALELDDSALYLCASSLGQGKDNEQFFGPGTRLTVL.

This clone turned up a few times. The V call is TRBV27, the J call TRBJ2-7; 9 bases map to TRBD2. The germline CDR1 and CDR2 sequences are MNHEY and SMNVEV (reference sequence). Losses at the gene ends were 5 bases for V and 3 bases for J; bases not matched to a gene: 5. This CDR3 region has 14 residues. The CDR3 bases are TGTGCCAGCAGTCATCTAGCGGGGCTCTACGAGCAGTACTTC. Translation gives CASSHLAGLYEQYF.

The table lists this clone with a few counts. An end of the junction differs from the germline gene, which may be a read error. In DNA, the CDR3 is TGTGCCAGCTCACCGCTTCGACTGGACATCCCTGTCGGTTTT. Its translation: CASSPLRLDIPVGF. This chain joins TRBV18 and TRBJ2-3; maybe TRBD1 (5 bases). The CDR3 covers 14 residues. The germline gives CDR1 KGHSH, CDR2 LQKENI.

The rearrangement links TRBV7-9 to TRBJ1-2; 7 bases match TRBD1. In germline, CDR1 is SEHNR, CDR2 FQNEAQ (reference sequence). The V segment lost 3 bases and the J segment 7 bases; nucleotides outside the gene matches: 5. The CDR3 runs 13 residues. CDR3 sequence reads: CASSFDRASGYTF. CDR3 in DNA: TGTGCCAGCAGCTTCGACAGGGCCTCTGGCTACACCTTC.

This clone was seen more than once but under ten times. The genes are TRBV27 and TRBJ2-3, with 7 bases fitting TRBD2. The CDR3 length is 17 residues. Germline V gene sequence: CDR1 MNHEY, CDR2 SMNVEV (reference sequence). Trimming at V came to 5 bases and at J to 2 bases, leaving 13 bases not matched to a gene. CDR3 DNA sequence: TGTGCCAGCAGTCCTAGAGGGTCTAGCGGTTACACAGATACGCAGTATTTT. This gives the protein CASSPRGSSGYTDTQYF.

A few counts support this clone. The rearrangement joins TRBV5-1 to TRBJ1-1, with D perhaps TRBD1 (6 bases). Germline CDR1 SGHRS, CDR2 YFSETQ. This CDR3 is built from 14 residues. Trimming took off 4 bases at V and 4 bases at J, with 14 bases between the two ends. The CDR3 region has the DNA TGCGCCAGCAGCGTCACAGGGAGGGGCACTGAAGCTTTCTTT. Protein: CASSVTGRGTEAFF.

This clone showed up just a few times. The V and J genes are TRBV4-1 and TRBJ1-5; D is ambiguous. The CDR3 extends over 14 amino acids. Between the trimmed V and J ends, which lost 2 bases and 6 bases, there was a span of 11 bases. Germline CDR1 reads MGHRA; CDR2 reads YSYEKL. The CDR3 DNA reads as TGCGCCAGCAGCCAACCACCCGCGGGTCAGCCCCAGCATTTT. It is translated as CASSQPPAGQPQHF.

This chain uses TRBV6-1 with TRBJ1-1, with 8 bases that match TRBD1. Germline V gene lookup returns CDR1 MNHNS and CDR2 SASEGT. CDR3 size: 14 residues. Trimming at V came to 8 bases and at J to 3 bases, leaving 8 bases not matched to a gene. The DNA for the CDR3 is TGTGCCAGCGACTCCCAGGGGGCTGACACTGAAGCTTTCTTT. Translation gives CASDSQGADTEAFF.